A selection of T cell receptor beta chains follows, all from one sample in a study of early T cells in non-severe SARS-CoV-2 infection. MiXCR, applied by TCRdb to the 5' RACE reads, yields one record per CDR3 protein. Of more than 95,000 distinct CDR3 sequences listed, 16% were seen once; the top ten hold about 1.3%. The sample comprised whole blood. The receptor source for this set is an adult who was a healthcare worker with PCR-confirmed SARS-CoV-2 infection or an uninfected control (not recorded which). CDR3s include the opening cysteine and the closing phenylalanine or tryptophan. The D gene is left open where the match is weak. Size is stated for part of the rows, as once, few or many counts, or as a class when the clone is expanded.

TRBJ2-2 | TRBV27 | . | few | CASSLYGANTGELFF | TGTGCCAGCAGCCTCTACGGGGCGAACACCGGGGAGCTGTTTTTT
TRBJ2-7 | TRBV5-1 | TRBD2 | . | CASSPEYSGRAFYEQYF | TGCGCCAGCAGCCCCGAATATAGCGGGAGGGCCTTCTACGAGCAGTACTTC
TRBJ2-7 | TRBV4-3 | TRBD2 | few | CASSHRLAGGTYEQYF | TGCGCCAGCAGCCATCGACTAGCGGGAGGAACCTACGAGCAGTACTTC
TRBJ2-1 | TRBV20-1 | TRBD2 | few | CSALGLAGEVGDYNEQFF | TGCAGTGCCCTGGGACTAGCGGGAGAGGTAGGGGATTACAATGAGCAGTTCTTC
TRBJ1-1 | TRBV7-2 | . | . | CASTSRAVEAFF | TGTGCCAGCACCTCACGAGCGGTCGAAGCTTTCTTT
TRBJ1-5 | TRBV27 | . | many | CASSSGTRGDQPQHF | TGTGCCAGCAGTTCCGGGACCAGAGGGGATCAGCCCCAGCATTTT
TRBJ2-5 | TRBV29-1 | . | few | CSVVGTMGETQYF | TGCAGCGTCGTCGGGACAATGGGGGAGACCCAGTACTTC
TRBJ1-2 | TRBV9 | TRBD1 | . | CASSAGQPSYGYTF | TGTGCCAGCAGCGCGGGACAGCCTTCCTATGGCTACACCTTC
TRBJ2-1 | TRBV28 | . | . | CASSTGHLQFF | TGTGCCAGCAGCACGGGACACCTGCAGTTCTTC
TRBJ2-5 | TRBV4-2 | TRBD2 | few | CASSQGTSEETQYF | TGTGCCAGCAGCCAAGGGACTAGCGAAGAGACCCAGTACTTC
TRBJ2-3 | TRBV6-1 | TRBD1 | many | CASSDGTGGADTQYF | TGTGCCAGCAGTGACGGGACAGGGGGGGCAGATACGCAGTATTTT
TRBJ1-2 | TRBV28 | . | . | CATSFGYGYTF | TGTGCCACGAGTTTCGGCTATGGCTACACCTTC
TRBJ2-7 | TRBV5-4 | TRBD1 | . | CASSWVGQGAYEQYF | TGTGCCAGCAGCTGGGTCGGACAGGGGGCGTACGAGCAGTACTTC
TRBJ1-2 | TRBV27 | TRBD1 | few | CASSSYRDSYYGYTF | TGTGCCAGCAGTTCATACCGGGACAGCTACTATGGCTACACCTTC
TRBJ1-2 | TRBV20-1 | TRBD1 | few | CSARVGQNYGYTF | TGCAGTGCTAGAGTGGGACAGAACTATGGCTACACCTTC
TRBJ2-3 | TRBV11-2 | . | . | CDSSSKTGLVDTQYF | TGTGACAGCAGCTCAAAAACAGGGTTGGTGGATACGCAGTATTTT
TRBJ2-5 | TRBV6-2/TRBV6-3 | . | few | CASSPSGKGETQYF | TGTGCCAGCAGTCCCTCCGGCAAAGGCGAGACCCAGTACTTC
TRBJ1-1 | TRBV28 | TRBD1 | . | CASGTGEYTEAFF | TGTGCCAGCGGGACAGGGGAGTACACTGAAGCTTTCTTT
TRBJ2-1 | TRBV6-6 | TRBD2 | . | CASSFSSGRAYNEQFF | TGTGCCAGCAGTTTCAGCAGCGGGAGGGCCTACAATGAGCAGTTCTTC
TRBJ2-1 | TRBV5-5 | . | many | CASSLGDLYNEQFF | TGTGCCAGCAGCTTGGGGGACCTTTACAATGAGCAGTTCTTC
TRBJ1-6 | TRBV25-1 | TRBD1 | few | CASEAGGPNSPLHF | TGTGCCAGCGAAGCAGGGGGACCCAATTCACCCCTCCACTTT
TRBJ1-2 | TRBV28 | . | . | CASSSEFGYTF | TGTGCCAGCAGTTCTGAGTTTGGCTACACCTTC
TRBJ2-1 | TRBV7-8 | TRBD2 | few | CASSLSGRANEQFF | TGTGCCAGCAGTCTCAGCGGGAGGGCCAATGAGCAGTTCTTC
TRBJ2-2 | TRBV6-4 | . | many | CASRKGTGELFF | TGTGCCAGCAGGAAGGGAACGGGGGAGCTGTTTTTT
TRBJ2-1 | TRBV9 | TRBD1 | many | CASSDDRGDEQFF | TGTGCCAGCAGTGATGACAGGGGCGATGAGCAGTTCTTC
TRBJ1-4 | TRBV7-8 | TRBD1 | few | CASSLYRGEKLFF | TGTGCCAGCAGCCTCTACAGGGGGGAAAAACTGTTTTTT
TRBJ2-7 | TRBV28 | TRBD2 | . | CASTVAGGHYEQYF | TGTGCCAGCACTGTAGCGGGAGGGCACTACGAGCAGTACTTC
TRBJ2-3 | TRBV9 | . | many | CASSGGTPSTDTQYF | TGTGCCAGCAGCGGTGGGACACCCAGCACAGATACGCAGTATTTT
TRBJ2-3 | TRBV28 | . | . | CASALGGLTDTQYF | TGTGCCAGCGCTTTAGGCGGTTTAACAGATACGCAGTATTTT
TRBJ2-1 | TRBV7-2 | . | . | CASSLSAGYNEQFF | TGTGCCAGCAGCTTATCCGCGGGATACAATGAGCAGTTCTTC
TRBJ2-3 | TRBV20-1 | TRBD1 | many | CSATRDRGRTDTQYF | TGCAGTGCTACCCGGGACAGGGGTCGAACAGATACGCAGTATTTT
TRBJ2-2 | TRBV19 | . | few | CASSIYRETGELFF | TGTGCCAGTAGTATATACCGGGAAACCGGGGAGCTGTTTTTT
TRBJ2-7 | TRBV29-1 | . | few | CSVRDTIYEQYF | TGCAGCGTTAGGGACACGATCTACGAGCAGTACTTC
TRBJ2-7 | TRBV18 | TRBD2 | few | CASSPPGTTGSYEQYF | TGTGCCAGCTCACCACCCGGGACTACGGGCTCCTACGAGCAGTACTTC
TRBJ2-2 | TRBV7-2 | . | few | CASSSRLYTGELFF | TGTGCCAGCAGCTCAAGACTTTACACCGGGGAGCTGTTTTTT
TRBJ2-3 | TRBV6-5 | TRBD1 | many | CASRQGQLAITDTQYF | TGTGCCAGCAGACAGGGACAGCTTGCCATCACAGATACGCAGTATTTT
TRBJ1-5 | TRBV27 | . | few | CASSLMGAQPQHF | TGTGCCAGCAGTTTGATGGGTGCGCAGCCCCAGCATTTT
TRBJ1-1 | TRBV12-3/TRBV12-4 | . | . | CASSTPGGGSAADEAFF | TGTGCCAGCAGCACTCCCGGGGGGGGATCTGCGGCGGATGAAGCTTTCTTT
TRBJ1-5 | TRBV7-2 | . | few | CASSLWAIPGSNQPQHF | TGTGCCAGCAGCTTATGGGCAATTCCGGGAAGCAATCAGCCCCAGCATTTT